This T cell receptor (beta chain) was documented in a study of cytomegalovirus exposure and HLA in healthy donors. The donors formed part of the roughly 110-subject validation cohort, distinct from the approximately 670-subject first cohort. Libraries were prepared by immunoSEQ multiplex PCR; TCRdb keeps only in-frame clonotypes and omits some of them. The sample has some 140,000 clones; 70% to 90% are singletons. General observations from the study: Researchers reported that three CMV-associated chains were confirmed in vitro as CMV antigen-specific.

A few counts support this clone. Its target is not known. Sequenced sample: PBMCs. The TCR was taken from a young woman in good health and CMV-seronegative.

The CDR3 sequence is CSGQGVYEQYF. The DNA for the CDR3 is TGCAGTGGACAAGGGGTCTACGAGCAGTACTTC. The chain is built from TRBV20-1 and TRBJ2-7, with D possibly matching TRBD1 (5 bases). The CDR3 is 11 amino acids. The ends were cut back, 7 bases at V and 3 bases at J, with 10 bases in the middle. Germline V gene lookup returns CDR1 DFQATT and CDR2 SNEGSKA (reference sequence).